This TCR beta chain was sequenced in a study of T-cell memory formation after mild COVID-19. About the research overall: TCR clusters were largely donor specific.

Per germline, CDR1 SEHNR and CDR2 FQNEAQ (reference sequence). This CDR3 is 15 amino acids long. In regard to this clonotype: A junction boundary mismatches the germline segment, possibly from a read error.

The authors produced TCR alpha and TCR beta cDNA libraries with sample barcodes and UMIs by 5'RACE using constant-segment primers. TCRdb re-derived calls from the 5' RACE reads in MiXCR, one entry per CDR3 protein. In the table there are about 470,000 distinct CDR3 sequences, approximately 23% of which are singletons. The source is an adult woman who had mild COVID-19 (a few samples of this study predate the infection). Cell type and time point are not known. Material: PBMCs or a T cell subset sorted from them (not recorded which). This chain joins TRBV7-9 and TRBJ2-2; D gene ambiguous. The CDR3 loop is CASSSGSAKTGELFF. The CDR3 DNA follows: TGTGCCAGCAGCTCCGGGTCAGCGAAGACCGGGGAGCTGTTTTTT.